This T cell receptor (beta chain) stems from a study of blood T cell repertoires in COVID-19. The overall study: The United States, Italy and Spain supplied acute and convalescent COVID-19 samples. PBMCs, B-cell-depleted T cells, or T cells provided the cDNA or gDNA that made up the material.

Authors' methods: Amplified reference gene primers provided the basis for estimating nucleated cell counts. Sequencing was performed with immunoSEQ multiplex PCR; in TCRdb, only in-frame clones are kept and a portion is missing. V and J calls plus clone size are reproduced from that table; the DNA served to infer D and trimming. Altogether about 100,000 clones are present, over 80% being singletons, with the ten largest covering roughly 2.1%. This clonotype was sampled from a man between 65 and 80 years old with active or convalescent COVID-19. The sequenced sample consisted of peripheral blood.

The CDR3: CASSSGTGFEKLFF. The CDR3 bases are TGCGCCAGCAGCTCAGGGACAGGGTTTGAAAAACTGTTTTTT. The rearrangement uses TRBV5-1 and TRBJ1-4; TRBD1 agrees at 9 bases. Per germline, CDR1 SGHRS and CDR2 YFSETQ. V trimming: 3 bases; J trimming: 7 bases; junction bases outside the gene matches: 4. The CDR3 is 14 residues long.